One and the same sample provided the 28 T cell receptor beta chains below, sequenced in a study of blood T cell repertoires in COVID-19. Repertoires were generated with immunoSEQ multiplex PCR, while TCRdb's copy carries only in-frame clones and drops some. The sample has 110,000 to 150,000 clones; more than 75% are singletons. Specimen: PBMCs or T cells enriched from blood (not recorded which). The receptors derive from a woman aged 45-65 years who had recovered from COVID-19.

This chain links TRBV5-1 with TRBJ1-5; D is perhaps TRBD1 (5 bases). Trimming cost V 7 bases and J 1 base, with 27 bases left between them. Germline loops: CDR1 SGHRS, CDR2 YFSETQ. The CDR3 is 19 amino acids. This chain's CDR3 is CASWTPGLGKTGSNQPQHF. In DNA form, the CDR3 reads TGCGCCAGCTGGACCCCGGGACTGGGGAAGACGGGGAGCAATCAGCCCCAGCATTTT.

This chain joins TRBV29-1 and TRBJ2-3; 14 bases are shared with TRBD2. The germline gives CDR1 SQVTM, CDR2 ANQGSEA. The ends lost 0 bases at V and 4 bases at J; junction bases unmatched: 6. The CDR3 totals 17 residues. DNA of the CDR3: TGCAGCGTTGAAGATCTGACTAGCGGGGGGGCCCCAGATACGCAGTATTTT. Protein sequence: CSVEDLTSGGAPDTQYF.

This rearrangement joins TRBV6-9 to TRBJ2-2; 12 bases match TRBD2. CDR1 is MNHGY, CDR2 SVAAGI, per germline. The CDR3 loop spans 18 amino acids. With 5 bases clipped from V and 0 bases from J, the junction kept 7 bases outside the gene matches. This chain's CDR3 is CASSRTSGALSNTGELFF. The CDR3, as DNA: TGTGCCAGCAGTCGGACTAGCGGGGCCCTCTCGAACACCGGGGAGCTGTTTTTT.

To note about this clone: Relative to the germline gene, one junction end is altered; a read error may explain this. The chain employs TRBV28 and TRBJ1-1; D is perhaps TRBD1 (6 bases). This CDR3 region has 14 residues. Germline CDR1 reads MDHEN; CDR2 reads SYDVKM. The CDR3 reads CASSLSGENAEAFF. As DNA, the CDR3 is TGTGCCAGCAGTTTATCAGGGGAGAACGCTGAAGCTTTCTTT.

Only a few counts were recorded for this clone. The genes are TRBV28 and TRBJ2-1, with 8 bases that match TRBD1. From germline, CDR1 is MDHEN and CDR2 SYDVKM. The CDR3 consists of 15 residues. Trimming removed 5 bases from V and 2 bases from J; junction bases left unmatched: 5. CDR3 residues: CASSNDRGPYNEQFF. CDR3 DNA sequence: TGTGCCAGCAGTAACGACAGGGGACCCTACAATGAGCAGTTCTTC. The variable domain in full, with the rest retrieved from reference TRBV28 and TRBJ2-1, is DVKVTQSSRYLVKRTGEKVFLECVQDMDHENMFWYRQDPGLGLRLIYFSYDVKMKEKGDIPEGYSVSREKKERFSLILESASTNQTSMYLCASSNDRGPYNEQFFGPGTRLTVL.

V gene TRBV5-1 combines with J gene TRBJ2-3; D is perhaps TRBD2 (6 bases). Germline loops: CDR1 SGHRS, CDR2 YFSETQ. V was trimmed by 3 bases and J by 4 bases, leaving 9 bases between them. The CDR3 has 13 amino acids. CDR3 sequence reads: CASSSRGADTQYF. The CDR3 nucleotides are TGCGCCAGCAGCTCGCGGGGCGCAGATACGCAGTATTTT.

The chain couples TRBV28 to TRBJ2-7; possibly TRBD1 for D (6 bases). From germline, CDR1 is MDHEN and CDR2 SYDVKM. The CDR3 totals 14 residues. Between the trimmed V and J ends, which lost 6 bases and 1 base, there was a span of 13 bases. The CDR3 loop is CASRPHGTSYEQYF. CDR3 nucleotide sequence: TGTGCCAGCAGACCTCACGGGACATCCTACGAGCAGTACTTC.

The genes are TRBV18 and TRBJ1-1; tentative D call: TRBD1 (5 bases). Deletions cut 3 bases from V and 7 bases from J, with 9 bases between. The CDR3 loop spans 12 amino acids. Looked up from germline, CDR1 is KGHSH and CDR2 is LQKENI. Written as DNA, the CDR3 is TGTGCCAGCTCACCGGGACTGGATGAAGCTTTCTTT. Its protein is CASSPGLDEAFF.

V and J are TRBV27 and TRBJ2-1; D is unresolved. The germline V and J ends were trimmed by 8 bases and 5 bases, with 16 bases remaining between them. Germline lookup yields CDR1 MNHEY and CDR2 SMNVEV (reference sequence). This CDR3 contains 14 residues. DNA for the CDR3: TGTGCCAGCCAGAGGTTGGGTCTCAACAATGAGCAGTTCTTC. Protein sequence: CASQRLGLNNEQFF.

The chain links TRBV6-5 to TRBJ2-2; 9 nucleotides align to TRBD1. Germline CDR1 reads MNHEY; CDR2 reads SVGAGI. This CDR3 has 15 amino acids. J gave up 4 bases and V 6 bases, and 6 bases lay outside the gene matches. CDR3 region: CASSRDRVVTGELFF. In DNA form, the CDR3 reads TGTGCCAGCAGCCGGGACAGGGTAGTCACCGGGGAGCTGTTTTTT.

The chain carries TRBV28 and TRBJ1-1; 10 bases are shared with TRBD1. Germline V gene lookup returns CDR1 MDHEN and CDR2 SYDVKM. The CDR3 is 19 amino acids. Trimming at V came to 2 bases and at J to 6 bases, leaving 18 bases not matched to a gene. CDR3 loop: CASSLLSGGTGVGDAEAFF. The CDR3 bases are TGTGCCAGCAGTTTACTTTCGGGTGGGACAGGGGTCGGTGACGCTGAAGCTTTCTTT.

Concerning this clone: Other DNA sequences within the sample encode an identical CDR3. This chain links TRBV6-5 with TRBJ2-7; 9 bases line up with TRBD1. Germline V gives CDR1 MNHEY, CDR2 SVGAGI. The CDR3 totals 13 residues. J was trimmed by 4 bases and V by 5 bases; bases with no gene match: 3. Here the CDR3 reads CASSKGQGYEQYF. In nucleotides, the CDR3 is TGTGCCAGCAGTAAGGGACAGGGATACGAGCAGTACTTC.

The V gene is TRBV7-2, the J gene TRBJ1-5, with D maybe TRBD1 (6 bases). The CDR3 is made up of 16 amino acids. CDR1 and CDR2 from the germline V gene are SGHTA and FQGNSA. Trimming cost V 2 bases and J 3 bases, with 14 bases left between them. As DNA, the CDR3 is TGTGCCAGCAGCTTAATAGTGGGGGCAGTCAATCAGCCCCAGCATTTT. This gives the protein CASSLIVGAVNQPQHF.

The gene calls are TRBV7-8 and TRBJ1-5; D is perhaps TRBD1 (5 bases). Between the trimmed V and J ends, which lost 4 bases and 4 bases, there was a span of 14 bases. Germline V gives CDR1 SGHVS, CDR2 FQNEAQ. The CDR3 spans 15 residues. CDR3 DNA sequence: TGTGCCAGCAGCTCCGGGGCGGGGGGTAATCAGCCCCAGCATTTT. Its translation is CASSSGAGGNQPQHF.

This chain joins TRBV11-2 and TRBJ1-1; D might be TRBD1 (6 bases). The CDR3 has 14 amino acids. V was cut by 7 bases and J by 4 bases, with 16 bases left in between. Per germline, CDR1 SGHAT and CDR2 FQNNGV. CDR3 sequence reads: CASTYQQGSTEAFF. Written as DNA, the CDR3 is TGTGCCAGCACCTACCAACAGGGCAGCACTGAAGCTTTCTTT.

In this sample, this clone turned up a few times. The chain couples TRBV27 to TRBJ1-6; 8 bases line up with TRBD1. This CDR3 has 15 residues. V lost 3 bases, J lost 14 bases, and 12 bases stayed unmatched. Germline V gives CDR1 MNHEY, CDR2 SMNVEV (reference sequence). CDR3 loop: CASSFSGGQVETLHF. In DNA form, the CDR3 reads TGTGCCAGCAGTTTTTCAGGGGGCCAGGTTGAAACCCTCCACTTT.

V gene TRBV13 combines with J gene TRBJ1-6; D not resolved. This CDR3 region has 12 residues. Germline V gene data show CDR1 as PRHDT and CDR2 as FYEKMQ (reference sequence). With 5 bases removed from V and 14 bases from J, the gap between germline ends came to 13 bases. The CDR3 spells CASSPLAGALHF. The CDR3 nucleotides are TGTGCCAGCAGCCCCCTTGCAGGCGCCCTCCACTTT.

The DNA of the CDR3 is TGTGCCAGCAGCCTAGGAAACACCATATATTTT. As protein: CASSLGNTIYF. J is TRBJ1-3 and V is TRBV2; D is unresolved. Looked up from germline, CDR1 is SNHLY and CDR2 is FYNNEI. The CDR3 consists of 11 residues. V was pared by 6 bases and J by 4 bases, with 4 bases between.

V usage is TRBV6-1 and J usage is TRBJ1-5, with a weak D call TRBD1 (5 bases). The CDR3 sequence is 16 residues long. V shed 2 bases and J shed 0 bases, with 11 bases lying between them. Germline loops: CDR1 MNHNS, CDR2 SASEGT. This chain's CDR3 is CASSERGLGSNQPQHF. The CDR3 bases are TGTGCCAGCAGTGAACGGGGGTTGGGTAGCAATCAGCCCCAGCATTTT.

The chain uses TRBV5-1 and TRBJ1-1; D remains ambiguous. V lost 0 bases, J lost 1 base, and 4 bases lay in between. CDR1 is SGHRS and CDR2 is YFSETQ in the germline V gene. The CDR3 is 13 residues long. The CDR3 DNA sequence: TGCGCCAGCAGCTTGGCCGGGAACACTGAAGCTTTCTTT. The encoded protein is CASSLAGNTEAFF.

This chain links TRBV7-8 with TRBJ1-6, with D unresolved. V was clipped by 0 bases and J by 7 bases, with 4 bases between them. In germline, CDR1 is SGHVS, CDR2 FQNEAQ. This CDR3 is built from 13 residues. Here the CDR3 DNA reads TGTGCCAGCAGCTTAGCTCCGAATTCACCCCTCCACTTT. Translation: CASSLAPNSPLHF.

The rearrangement links TRBV6-1 to TRBJ2-1, with 7 bases identical to TRBD1. V was clipped by 3 bases and J by 2 bases; unmatched bases: 4. This CDR3 region has 15 residues. Germline V gene sequence: CDR1 MNHNS, CDR2 SASEGT. Written as DNA, the CDR3 is TGTGCCAGCAGTGACCGGGACAGAGCCTACAATGAGCAGTTCTTC. Protein product: CASSDRDRAYNEQFF.

This clone is a singleton in its sample. The chain links TRBV10-3 to TRBJ2-3, with a weak D call TRBD2 (6 bases). V gave up 9 bases and J gave up 0 bases, with 13 bases separating them. Germline V gene sequence: CDR1 ENHRY, CDR2 SYGVKD. The CDR3 sequence is 14 residues long. The CDR3 sequence: CAIDSGTSTDTQYF. CDR3 coding DNA: TGTGCCATTGATAGCGGTACTAGCACAGATACGCAGTATTTT.

The V and J genes are TRBV28 and TRBJ1-2; tentatively, D is TRBD1 (5 bases). The V end was cut by 5 bases, the J end by 5 bases, with 21 bases between. Germline V gives CDR1 MDHEN, CDR2 SYDVKM. This CDR3 comprises 16 residues. As DNA, the CDR3 is TGTGCCAGCAGTACCCGACCCCCAGGGAAAAGTTATGGCTACACCTTC. Amino acid sequence: CASSTRPPGKSYGYTF.

V and J are TRBV25-1 and TRBJ1-1; TRBD1 aligns across 12 bases. J lost 10 bases, V lost 6 bases, and 9 bases had no gene match. Germline V lookup: CDR1 MGHDK, CDR2 SYGVNS. This CDR3 spans 14 amino acids. The CDR3 region is CASRSWDRGRAAFF. CDR3 nucleotide sequence: TGTGCCAGCAGATCCTGGGACAGGGGGCGCGCAGCTTTCTTT.

This chain uses TRBV5-5 with TRBJ2-7, with 11 bases matching TRBD2. J gave up 5 bases and V 0 bases, and 7 bases lay outside the gene matches. Looked up from germline, CDR1 is SGHKS and CDR2 is YYEKEE (reference sequence). The CDR3 loop spans 16 amino acids. CDR3 region: CASSLVASGGRDEQYF. The CDR3 DNA reads TGTGCCAGCAGCTTGGTGGCTAGCGGGGGGCGGGACGAGCAGTACTTC.

This chain connects TRBV15 to TRBJ2-3; TRBD2 is a possible D gene (5 bases). Per the germline V gene, CDR1 is LNHNV and CDR2 is YYDKDF (reference sequence). CDR3 size: 15 residues. Between the trimmed V and J ends, which lost 0 bases and 2 bases, there was a span of 9 bases. CDR3 sequence (DNA): TGTGCCACCAGCAGAGAGCATCGGGACACAGATACGCAGTATTTT. Translated: CATSREHRDTDTQYF.

The CDR3 sequence is CAISESSGQGPQYF. CDR3 nucleotide sequence: TGTGCCATCAGTGAGTCGTCGGGACAGGGGCCGCAGTATTTT. The chain is built from TRBV10-3 and TRBJ2-3; 10 bases fit TRBD1. V was pared by 0 bases and J by 10 bases, with 4 bases of the junction left unmatched. Germline V gene sequence: CDR1 ENHRY, CDR2 SYGVKD. The CDR3 runs to 14 residues.